The 17 T cell receptor beta chains listed next were all sequenced from one sample in a study of PD-L1 blockade in urothelial cancer. Regarding time point: peripheral blood 6 weeks after treatment start. Libraries were prepared by immunoSEQ multiplex PCR; TCRdb keeps only in-frame clonotypes and omits some of them. The table records about 51,000 clones, roughly 91% of them present only once. Sequenced material: PBMCs, taken around atezolizumab (anti-PD-L1) treatment. The receptors originated from a man aged 55-75 years with urothelial cancer.

The rearrangement links TRBV6-4 to TRBJ2-3, with D tentatively TRBD1 (6 bases). Germline V gene sequence: CDR1 MRHNA, CDR2 SNTAGT. CDR3 length: 15 amino acids. Trimming stripped 6 bases from V and 0 bases from J, with 13 bases between. CDR3 sequence: CASSRQGLSTDTQYF. CDR3 DNA: TGTGCCAGCAGCAGGCAGGGGCTAAGCACAGATACGCAGTATTTT.

V and J are TRBV11-1 and TRBJ1-1; TRBD1 is a possible D gene (5 bases). Germline V CDR1 and CDR2: SGHAT, FQDESV (reference sequence). This CDR3 contains 13 residues. The ends were cut back, 3 bases at V and 11 bases at J, with 16 bases in the middle. This chain's CDR3 is CASSLADKPAAFF. CDR3 DNA: TGTGCCAGCAGCTTGGCGGACAAGCCCGCGGCTTTCTTT.

This chain links TRBV19 with TRBJ2-7; 7 bases map to TRBD2. J lost 6 bases, V lost 3 bases, and 11 bases had no gene match. Germline CDR1 reads LNHDA; CDR2 reads SQIVND (reference sequence). The CDR3 contains 15 residues. The CDR3 reads CASSISLRGLGEQYF. The CDR3 DNA sequence: TGTGCCAGTAGTATCTCTTTGCGGGGGTTAGGCGAGCAGTACTTC.

The genes are TRBV11-2 and TRBJ1-3, with 8 nucleotides matching TRBD1. CDR3 length equals 17 residues. The junction had 8 bases not matched to a gene; V was cut back by 1 base and J by 3 bases. CDR1 is SGHAT, CDR2 FQNNGV, per germline. The CDR3 DNA is TGTGCCAGCAGCTTAGTCAGAACAGGGGGAGTTGGAAACACCATATATTTT. This encodes CASSLVRTGGVGNTIYF.

The V call is TRBV9, the J call TRBJ2-2, with a weak D call TRBD2 (5 bases). There are 16 residues in the CDR3. Trimming took 0 bases from V and 1 from J, leaving 10 bases between them. CDR1 is SGDLS, CDR2 YYNGEE, per germline. The chain's CDR3 is CASSVGGALNTGELFF. In DNA, the CDR3 is TGTGCCAGCAGCGTAGGGGGAGCTTTGAACACCGGGGAGCTGTTTTTT.

This chain connects TRBV28 to TRBJ2-7; the match to TRBD2 covers 13 bases. The CDR3 runs 15 residues. Germline CDR1 and CDR2: MDHEN and SYDVKM. Trimming removed 10 bases from V and 6 bases from J; junction bases left unmatched: 12. CDR3 amino acids: CATSGTSGITSEQYF. The CDR3 DNA reads as TGTGCCACCTCCGGGACTAGCGGGATCACCAGCGAGCAGTACTTC.

This chain connects TRBV28 to TRBJ2-7, with D possibly TRBD1 on 6 matching bases. This CDR3 is 13 amino acids long. With 2 bases removed from V and 3 bases from J, the gap between germline ends came to 8 bases. Per the germline V gene, CDR1 is MDHEN and CDR2 is SYDVKM. The CDR3 DNA sequence: TGTGCCAGCAGTTTAGAACAGGGCTACGAGCAGTACTTC. Residues: CASSLEQGYEQYF.

The rearrangement uses TRBV30 and TRBJ1-4; perhaps TRBD1 as D (6 bases). The CDR3 totals 13 residues. Germline V lookup: CDR1 GTSNPN, CDR2 SVGIG (reference sequence). With 2 bases removed from V and 5 bases from J, the gap between germline ends came to 9 bases. The CDR3 DNA sequence: TGTGCCTGGAGTAGTCAGGGGAATGAAAAACTGTTTTTT. Its protein product is CAWSSQGNEKLFF.

The chain combines TRBV13 with TRBJ2-1; 16 bases line up with TRBD2. With 1 base clipped from V and 10 bases from J, the junction kept 7 bases outside the gene matches. The CDR3 has 17 residues. Germline CDR1 and CDR2: PRHDT and FYEKMQ (reference sequence). CDR3: CASSLVGTSGRAWEQFF. The CDR3 region has the DNA TGTGCCAGCAGCTTAGTGGGGACTAGCGGGAGGGCATGGGAGCAGTTCTTC.

The chain uses TRBV7-9 and TRBJ1-1; D is undetermined. The CDR3 is made up of 13 amino acids. Germline CDR1 SEHNR, CDR2 FQNEAQ (reference sequence). Trimming pared 5 bases from V and 2 bases from J, leaving 9 bases between. CDR3 DNA: TGTGCCAGCAGCCGCCACTTAAACACTGAAGCTTTCTTT. Its protein product is CASSRHLNTEAFF.

This clone has only one observation. CDR3 DNA sequence: TGTGCCAGCAGTGAACCGGGGGGAGGCACCGGGGAGCTGTTTTTT. Translating gives CASSEPGGGTGELFF. This chain links TRBV2 with TRBJ2-2; 7 bases match TRBD2. J was trimmed by 4 bases and V by 2 bases; bases with no gene match: 4. The CDR3 contains 15 residues. The germline V gene encodes CDR1 SNHLY and CDR2 FYNNEI.

In its sample, this clone is medium-sized (0.01 to 0.1%). The gene calls are TRBV20-1 and TRBJ1-4, with a weak D call TRBD1 (5 bases). V lost 0 bases and J 13 bases, leaving 6 bases between the germline ends. The CDR3 spans 10 residues. Germline V CDR1 and CDR2: DFQATT, SNEGSKA (reference sequence). CDR3 sequence reads: CSAREGGLFF. In nucleotides, the CDR3 is TGCAGTGCTAGAGAGGGGGGACTGTTTTTT.

The rearrangement links TRBV5-4 to TRBJ2-1; 7 bases fit TRBD2. This CDR3 contains 12 residues. The V gene's germline CDR1 is SGHNT and CDR2 YYREEE (reference sequence). J gave up 9 bases and V 4 bases, and 4 bases lay outside the gene matches. The CDR3 bases are TGTGCCAGCAGCGCCTCTAGCGGTGAGCAGTTCTTC. It yields the protein CASSASSGEQFF.

The V and J genes are TRBV28 and TRBJ2-1, with 8 bases matching TRBD2. This CDR3 has 15 amino acids. Germline-derived CDR1 and CDR2 are MDHEN and SYDVKM. Trimming cost V 8 bases and J 5 bases; bases outside gene matches: 11. This chain's CDR3 is CASLPGDSGNNEQFF. In nucleotides, the CDR3 is TGTGCCAGCCTTCCCGGGGATAGCGGGAACAATGAGCAGTTCTTC.

This chain links TRBV5-6 with TRBJ2-7, with 11 bases lining up with TRBD2. Germline loops: CDR1 SGHDT, CDR2 YYEEEE. CDR3 length equals 15 residues. The junction had 7 bases not matched to a gene; V was cut back by 4 bases and J by 4 bases. In DNA, the CDR3 is TGTGCCAGCAGCCTAGCGGGAGGCGGGATGTACGAGCAGTACTTC. Encoded protein: CASSLAGGGMYEQYF.

About this clone: Other DNA sequences in the same sample also yield this CDR3. The rearrangement uses TRBV18 and TRBJ2-5; D remains ambiguous. V was pared by 2 bases and J by 1 base, with 5 bases between. The V gene's germline CDR1 is KGHSH and CDR2 LQKENI. This CDR3 comprises 13 residues. The CDR3 DNA sequence: TGTGCCAGCTCACCAGGGCTCCAAGAGACCCAGTACTTC. Amino acid sequence: CASSPGLQETQYF.

Comment on this clone: In the same sample, other DNA sequences code for this CDR3. The CDR3 loop is CASSLVGQGETQYF. The DNA for the CDR3 is TGCGCCAGCAGCTTGGTGGGACAGGGGGAGACCCAGTACTTC. The rearrangement links TRBV5-1 to TRBJ2-5; 10 bases fit TRBD1. Germline values: CDR1 SGHRS, CDR2 YFSETQ. With 0 bases clipped from V and 5 bases from J, the junction kept 1 base outside the gene matches. This CDR3 region has 14 residues.